This TCR beta chain comes out of a study of blood T cell repertoires in COVID-19. Germline V CDR1 and CDR2: WNHNN, SYGVQD (reference sequence). Trimming left V 1 base short and J 0 bases short, with 9 bases between. The CDR3 length is 16 residues. Measured with immunoSEQ multiplex PCR; TCRdb has only the in-frame clones, and not every one. The sample holds about 93,000 clones, 90% seen once. The sequence was obtained from a human donor with active COVID-19. The donor label of this sample is uncertain. This chain connects TRBV10-1 to TRBJ2-2; a possible D gene is TRBD2 (5 bases). The sample taken for sequencing was peripheral blood. CDR3 DNA sequence: TGCGCCAGCAGTGAGTTCGGACTCGCGAACACCGGGGAGCTGTTTTTT. It specifies CASSEFGLANTGELFF.